This entry concerns a single T cell receptor (beta chain). The data derive from a study of blood T cell repertoires in COVID-19. The overall study: From the United States, Italy and Spain came samples of acute and convalescent COVID-19. The cDNA or gDNA used as material had been derived from T cells, B-cell-depleted T cells, or PBMCs.

The CDR3 contains 14 residues. CDR1 MNHEY and CDR2 SMNVEV come from the germline V gene (reference sequence). V lost 0 bases, J lost 6 bases, and 4 bases stayed unmatched. In the original processing: Estimates of nucleated cell counts were drawn from the amplification of reference gene primers. Using immunoSEQ multiplex PCR, the repertoire was profiled, and TCRdb retains in-frame clones only, with some absent. V, J and clone size derive from that table, while D and trimming were established from the DNA sequence. This sample yields 350,000 to 450,000 clones, of which 80% to 90% are seen a single time; roughly 1.2% belongs to the top ten.

The sample was peripheral blood. This TCR derives from a man aged 40-55 years with acute or convalescent COVID-19. V and J are TRBV27 and TRBJ1-2; 7 bases line up with TRBD1. CDR3 nucleotide sequence: TGTGCCAGCAGTTTATCGAAAGGGGGCCATGGCTACACCTTC. Its protein product is CASSLSKGGHGYTF.